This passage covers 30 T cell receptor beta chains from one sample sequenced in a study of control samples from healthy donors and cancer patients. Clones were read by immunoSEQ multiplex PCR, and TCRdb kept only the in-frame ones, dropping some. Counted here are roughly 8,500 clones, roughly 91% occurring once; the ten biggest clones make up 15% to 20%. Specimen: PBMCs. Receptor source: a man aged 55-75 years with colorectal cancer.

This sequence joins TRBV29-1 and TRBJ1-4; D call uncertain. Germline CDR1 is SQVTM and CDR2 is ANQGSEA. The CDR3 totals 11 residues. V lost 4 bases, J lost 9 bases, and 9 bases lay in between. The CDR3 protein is CSVAWDQKLFF. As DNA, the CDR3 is TGCAGCGTTGCCTGGGATCAAAAACTGTTTTTT.

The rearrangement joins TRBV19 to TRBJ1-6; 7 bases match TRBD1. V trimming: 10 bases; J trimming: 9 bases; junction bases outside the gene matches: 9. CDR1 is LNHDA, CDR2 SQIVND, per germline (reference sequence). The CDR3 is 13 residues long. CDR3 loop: CATRHRGISPLHF. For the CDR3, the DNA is TGTGCCACCCGACACAGGGGAATTTCACCCCTCCACTTT. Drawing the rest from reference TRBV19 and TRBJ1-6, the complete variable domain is DGGITQSPKYLFRKEGQNVTLSCEQNLNHDAMYWYRQDPGQGLRLIYYSQIVNDFQKGDIAEGYSVSREKKESFPLTVTSAQKNPTAFYLCATRHRGISPLHFGNGTRLTVT.

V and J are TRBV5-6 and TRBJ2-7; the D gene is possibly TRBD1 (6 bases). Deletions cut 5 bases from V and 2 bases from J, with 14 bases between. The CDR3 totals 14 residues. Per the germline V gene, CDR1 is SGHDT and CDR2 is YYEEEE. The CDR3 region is CASSLPGQTYEQYF. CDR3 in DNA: TGTGCCAGCAGTTTGCCTGGACAGACCTACGAGCAGTACTTC. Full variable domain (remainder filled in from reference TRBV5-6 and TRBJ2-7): DAGVTQSPTHLIKTRGQQVTLRCSPKSGHDTVSWYQQALGQGPQFIFQYYEEEERQRGNFPDRFSGHQFPNYSSELNVNALLLGDSALYLCASSLPGQTYEQYFGPGTRLTVT.

The CDR3 region is CASSTRQGVNYGYTF. Here the CDR3 DNA reads TGCGCCAGCAGCACACGACAGGGGGTAAACTATGGCTACACCTTC. The chain carries TRBV4-3 and TRBJ1-2, with TRBD1 matching over 9 bases. The germline V gene encodes CDR1 LGHNA and CDR2 YSLEER. The J segment lost 2 bases and the V segment lost 5 bases, leaving 6 bases of the junction unmatched. The CDR3 spans 15 residues.

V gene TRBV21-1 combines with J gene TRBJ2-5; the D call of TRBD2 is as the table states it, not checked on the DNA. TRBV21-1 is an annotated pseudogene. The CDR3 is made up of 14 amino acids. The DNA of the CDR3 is TGTGCCAGCCGCGGGTGGCGGCTACAAGAGACCCAGTACTTC. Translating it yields CASRGWRLQETQYF.

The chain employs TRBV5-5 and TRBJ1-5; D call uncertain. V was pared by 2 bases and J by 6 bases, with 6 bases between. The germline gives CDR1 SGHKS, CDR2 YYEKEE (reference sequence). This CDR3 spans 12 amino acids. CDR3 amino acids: CASSFPGQPQHF. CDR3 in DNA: TGTGCCAGCAGCTTTCCGGGTCAGCCCCAGCATTTT.

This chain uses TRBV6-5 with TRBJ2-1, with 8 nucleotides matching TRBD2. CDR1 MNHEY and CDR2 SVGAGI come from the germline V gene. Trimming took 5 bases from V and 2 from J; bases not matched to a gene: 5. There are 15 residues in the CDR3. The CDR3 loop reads CASSTWRGAYNEQFF. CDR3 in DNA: TGTGCCAGCAGTACGTGGCGGGGGGCCTACAATGAGCAGTTCTTC.

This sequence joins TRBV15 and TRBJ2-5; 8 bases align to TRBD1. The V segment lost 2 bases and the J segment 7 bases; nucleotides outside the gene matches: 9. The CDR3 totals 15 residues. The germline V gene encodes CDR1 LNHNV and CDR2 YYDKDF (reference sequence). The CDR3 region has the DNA TGTGCCACCAGCAGACTGGCAGGACAGGGACGGACCCAGTACTTC. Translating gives CATSRLAGQGRTQYF. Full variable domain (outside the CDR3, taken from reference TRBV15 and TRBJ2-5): DAMVIQNPRYQVTQFGKPVTLSCSQTLNHNVMYWYQQKSSQAPKLLFHYYDKDFNNEADTPDNFQSRRPNTSFCFLDIRSPGLGDTAMYLCATSRLAGQGRTQYFGPGTRLLVL.

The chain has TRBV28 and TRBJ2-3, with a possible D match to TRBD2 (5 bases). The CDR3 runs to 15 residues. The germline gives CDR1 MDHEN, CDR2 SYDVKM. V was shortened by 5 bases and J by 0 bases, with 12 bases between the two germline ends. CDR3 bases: TGTGCCAGCAGTCCCGCGGGCCAAAGCACAGATACGCAGTATTTT. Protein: CASSPAGQSTDTQYF. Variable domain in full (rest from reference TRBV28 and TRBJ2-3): DVKVTQSSRYLVKRTGEKVFLECVQDMDHENMFWYRQDPGLGLRLIYFSYDVKMKEKGDIPEGYSVSREKKERFSLILESASTNQTSMYLCASSPAGQSTDTQYFGPGTRLTVL.

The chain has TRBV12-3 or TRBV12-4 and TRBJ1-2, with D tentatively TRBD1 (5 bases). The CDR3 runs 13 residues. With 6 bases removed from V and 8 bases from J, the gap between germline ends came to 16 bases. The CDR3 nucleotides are TGTGCCAGCAGCCCCCAACCCCAGGGAGGCTACACCTTC. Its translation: CASSPQPQGGYTF.

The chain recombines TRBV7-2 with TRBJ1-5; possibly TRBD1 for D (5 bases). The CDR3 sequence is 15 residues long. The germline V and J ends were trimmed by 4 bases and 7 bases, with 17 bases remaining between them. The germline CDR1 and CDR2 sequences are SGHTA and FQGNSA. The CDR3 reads CASSSPGGSGQPQHF. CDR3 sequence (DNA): TGTGCCAGCAGCTCCCCCGGGGGGTCTGGACAGCCCCAGCATTTT.

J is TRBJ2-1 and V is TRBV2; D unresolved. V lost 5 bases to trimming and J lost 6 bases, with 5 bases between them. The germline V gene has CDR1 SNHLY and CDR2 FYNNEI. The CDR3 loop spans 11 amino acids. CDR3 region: CASSYINEQFF. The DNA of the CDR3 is TGTGCCAGCAGTTATATCAATGAGCAGTTCTTC.

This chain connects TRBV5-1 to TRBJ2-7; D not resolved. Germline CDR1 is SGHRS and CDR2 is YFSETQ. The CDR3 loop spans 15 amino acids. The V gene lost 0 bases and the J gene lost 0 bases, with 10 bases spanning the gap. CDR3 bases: TGCGCCAGCAGCTTGGCGACAACCTACTCCTACGAGCAGTACTTC. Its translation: CASSLATTYSYEQYF.

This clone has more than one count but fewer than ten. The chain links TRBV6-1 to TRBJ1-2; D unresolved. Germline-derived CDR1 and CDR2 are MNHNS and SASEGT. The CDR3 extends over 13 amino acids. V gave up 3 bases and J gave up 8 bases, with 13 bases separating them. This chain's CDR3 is CASSESTEPGYTF. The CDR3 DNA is TGTGCCAGCAGTGAGTCGACGGAGCCCGGCTACACCTTC.

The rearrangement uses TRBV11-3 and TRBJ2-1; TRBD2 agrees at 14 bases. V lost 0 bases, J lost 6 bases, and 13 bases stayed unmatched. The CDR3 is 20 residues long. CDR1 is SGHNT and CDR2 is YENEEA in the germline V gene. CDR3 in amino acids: CASSLDSYPGLAGALNEQFF. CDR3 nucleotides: TGTGCCAGCAGCTTAGACTCTTACCCGGGACTAGCGGGGGCCCTCAATGAGCAGTTCTTC. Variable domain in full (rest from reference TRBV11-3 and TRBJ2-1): EAGVVQSPRYKIIEKKQPVAFWCNPISGHNTLYWYLQNLGQGPELLIRYENEEAVDDSQLPKDRFSAERLKGVDSTLKIQPAELGDSAVYLCASSLDSYPGLAGALNEQFFGPGTRLTVL.

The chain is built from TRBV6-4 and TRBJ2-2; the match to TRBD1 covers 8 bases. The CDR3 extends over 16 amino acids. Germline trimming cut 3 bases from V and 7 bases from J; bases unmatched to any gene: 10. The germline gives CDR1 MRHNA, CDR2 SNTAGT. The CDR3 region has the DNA TGTGCCAGCAGTGATACGGACAGGGACGTTTACGGGGAGCTGTTTTTT. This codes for CASSDTDRDVYGELFF.

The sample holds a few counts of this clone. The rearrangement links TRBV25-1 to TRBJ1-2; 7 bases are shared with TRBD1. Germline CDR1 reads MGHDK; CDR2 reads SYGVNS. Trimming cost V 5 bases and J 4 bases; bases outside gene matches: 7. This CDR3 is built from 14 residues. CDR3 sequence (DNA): TGTGCCAGCAGTCCAGGGGGGGCCACCTATGGCTACACCTTC. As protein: CASSPGGATYGYTF.

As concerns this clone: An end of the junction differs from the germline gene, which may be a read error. CDR3 sequence (DNA): TGTGCCAGCAGCTTACAATTTGCTAGCGGGGCAGATGCGCAGTATTTT. It translates to CASSLQFASGADAQYF. V usage is TRBV11-2 and J usage is TRBJ2-3, with TRBD2 identical over 9 bases. The CDR3 consists of 16 residues. The germline gives CDR1 SGHAT, CDR2 FQNNGV.

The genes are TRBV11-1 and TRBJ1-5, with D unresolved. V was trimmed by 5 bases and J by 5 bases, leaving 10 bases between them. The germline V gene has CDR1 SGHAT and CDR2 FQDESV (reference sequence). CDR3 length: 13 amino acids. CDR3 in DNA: TGTGCCAGCAGCCCATCCCCGGATCAGCCCCAGCATTTT. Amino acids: CASSPSPDQPQHF. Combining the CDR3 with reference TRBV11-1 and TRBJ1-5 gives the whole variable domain EAEVAQSPRYKITEKSQAVAFWCDPISGHATLYWYRQILGQGPELLVQFQDESVVDDSQLPKDRFSAERLKGVDSTLKIQPAELGDSAMYLCASSPSPDQPQHFGDGTRLSIL.

CDR3 residues: CASSLDSIDTQYF. The CDR3 nucleotides are TGTGCCAGCAGCTTAGACTCTATAGATACGCAGTATTTT. This chain connects TRBV7-2 to TRBJ2-3; D unclear. V lost 1 base to trimming and J lost 5 bases, with 7 bases between them. Germline-derived CDR1 and CDR2 are SGHTA and FQGNSA. There are 13 residues in the CDR3.

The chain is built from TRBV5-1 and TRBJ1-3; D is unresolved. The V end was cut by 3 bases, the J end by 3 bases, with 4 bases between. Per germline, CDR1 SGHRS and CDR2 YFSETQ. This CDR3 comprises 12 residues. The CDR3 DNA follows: TGCGCCAGCAGCTGGGGTGGAAACACCATATATTTT. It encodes CASSWGGNTIYF.

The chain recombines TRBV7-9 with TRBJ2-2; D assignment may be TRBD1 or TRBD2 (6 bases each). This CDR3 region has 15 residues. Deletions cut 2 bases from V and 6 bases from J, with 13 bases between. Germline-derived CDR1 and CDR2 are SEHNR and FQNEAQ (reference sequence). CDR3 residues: CASSLPLRGAGELFF. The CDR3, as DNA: TGTGCCAGCAGCTTACCCCTTAGGGGGGCCGGGGAGCTGTTTTTT.

CDR3 nucleotides: TGTGCCAGCAGCGTAGTCGGAGGCCGCTCTGGAAACACCATATATTTT. Encoded protein: CASSVVGGRSGNTIYF. V usage is TRBV9 and J usage is TRBJ1-3; D is undetermined. V was clipped by 0 bases and J by 0 bases, with 10 bases between them. Per the germline V gene, CDR1 is SGDLS and CDR2 is YYNGEE. CDR3 size: 16 residues.

CDR3: CASSIVEGALPSEQYF. The CDR3 coding sequence is TGTGCCAGCAGCATAGTAGAAGGGGCCTTACCTAGCGAGCAGTACTTC. The chain carries TRBV7-2 and TRBJ2-7; tentatively, D is TRBD1 (5 bases). Germline V gene lookup returns CDR1 SGHTA and CDR2 FQGNSA. The V end was cut by 5 bases, the J end by 6 bases, with 23 bases between. CDR3 size: 16 residues.

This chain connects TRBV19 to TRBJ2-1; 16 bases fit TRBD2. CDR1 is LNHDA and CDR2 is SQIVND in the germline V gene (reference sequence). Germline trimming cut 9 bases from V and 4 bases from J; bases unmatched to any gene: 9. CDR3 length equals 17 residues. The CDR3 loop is CASKGTSGREGYNEQFF. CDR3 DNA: TGTGCCAGCAAAGGGACTAGCGGGAGGGAGGGGTACAATGAGCAGTTCTTC.

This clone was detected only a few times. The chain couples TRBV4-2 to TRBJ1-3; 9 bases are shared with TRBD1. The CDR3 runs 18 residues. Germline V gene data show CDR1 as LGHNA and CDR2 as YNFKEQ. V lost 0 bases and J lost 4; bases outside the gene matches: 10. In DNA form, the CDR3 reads TGTGCCAGCAGCCAAGAACCCGCACAGGGGGCGAGGGGAAACACCATATATTTT. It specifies CASSQEPAQGARGNTIYF.

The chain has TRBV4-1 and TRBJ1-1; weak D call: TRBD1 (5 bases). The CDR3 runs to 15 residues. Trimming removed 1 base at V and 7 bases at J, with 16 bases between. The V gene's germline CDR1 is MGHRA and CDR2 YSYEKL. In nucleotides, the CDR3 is TGCGCCAGCAGCCAAGTGGCGGCCAGGGTTGATGAAGCTTTCTTT. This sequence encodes CASSQVAARVDEAFF.

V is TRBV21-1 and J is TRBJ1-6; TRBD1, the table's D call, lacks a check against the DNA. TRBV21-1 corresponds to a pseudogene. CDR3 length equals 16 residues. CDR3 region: CASSGGTGHVHSPLHF. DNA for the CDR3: TGTGCCAGCAGCGGAGGGACAGGGCACGTTCATTCACCCCTCCACTTT.

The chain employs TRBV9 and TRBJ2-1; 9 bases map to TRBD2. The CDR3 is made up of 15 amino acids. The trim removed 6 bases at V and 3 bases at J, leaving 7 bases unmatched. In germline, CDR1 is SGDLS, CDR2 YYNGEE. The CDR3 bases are TGTGCCAGCACAACTCTAGCGGGGAACTACAATGAGCAGTTCTTC. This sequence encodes CASTTLAGNYNEQFF.

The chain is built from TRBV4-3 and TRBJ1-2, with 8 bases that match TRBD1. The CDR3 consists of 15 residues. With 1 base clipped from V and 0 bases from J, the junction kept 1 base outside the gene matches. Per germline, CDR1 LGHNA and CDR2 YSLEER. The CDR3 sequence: CASSQADRANYGYTF. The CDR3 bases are TGCGCCAGCAGCCAAGCGGACAGGGCTAACTATGGCTACACCTTC.